The source of this T cell receptor (beta chain) is a study of blood T cell repertoires in COVID-19. Study at large: T cells, B-cell-depleted T cells, or PBMCs provided the cDNA or gDNA that served as material.

Repertoires were generated with immunoSEQ multiplex PCR, while TCRdb's copy carries only in-frame clones and drops some. The sample includes 250,000 to 300,000 clones, roughly 80% of them seen just once. CDR1 is LNHNV and CDR2 is YYDKDF in the germline V gene (reference sequence). Trimming stripped 3 bases from V and 1 base from J, with 11 bases between. This CDR3 region has 15 residues. Within 2 weeks of study entry, exposed participants had contacted a PCR-confirmed or clinician-diagnosed COVID-19 case. The chain combines TRBV15 with TRBJ2-3, with D unclear. The TCR sequence derives from a man aged 40-55 years who had been exposed to COVID-19. Sequenced: PBMCs or T cells enriched from blood (not recorded which). The CDR3 DNA sequence: TGTGCCACCAGCAGCCCCCGGCAGGGCACAGATACGCAGTATTTT. It yields the protein CATSSPRQGTDTQYF.